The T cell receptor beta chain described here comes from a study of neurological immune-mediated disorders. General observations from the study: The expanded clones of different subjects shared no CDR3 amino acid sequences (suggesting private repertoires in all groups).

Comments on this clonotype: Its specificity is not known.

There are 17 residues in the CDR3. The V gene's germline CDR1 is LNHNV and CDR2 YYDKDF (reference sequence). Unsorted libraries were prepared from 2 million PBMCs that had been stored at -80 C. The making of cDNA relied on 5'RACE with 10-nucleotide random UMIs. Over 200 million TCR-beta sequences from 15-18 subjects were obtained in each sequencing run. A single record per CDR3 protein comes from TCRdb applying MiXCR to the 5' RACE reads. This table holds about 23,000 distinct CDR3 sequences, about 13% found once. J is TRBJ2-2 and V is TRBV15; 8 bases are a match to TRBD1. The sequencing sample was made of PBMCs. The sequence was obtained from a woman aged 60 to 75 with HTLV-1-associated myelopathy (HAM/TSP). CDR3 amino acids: CVISRAFGLQGAGELFF. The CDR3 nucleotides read TGTGTCATCAGCAGGGCATTTGGCCTACAGGGGGCCGGGGAGCTGTTTTTT.